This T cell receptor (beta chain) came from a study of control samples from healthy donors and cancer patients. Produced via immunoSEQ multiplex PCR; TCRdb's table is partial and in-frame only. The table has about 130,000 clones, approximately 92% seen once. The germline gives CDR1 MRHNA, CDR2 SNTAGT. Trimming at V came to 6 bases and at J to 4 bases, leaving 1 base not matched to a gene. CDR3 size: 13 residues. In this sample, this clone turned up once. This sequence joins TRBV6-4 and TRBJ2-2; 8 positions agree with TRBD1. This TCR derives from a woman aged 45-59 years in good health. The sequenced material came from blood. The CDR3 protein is CASSTGGTGELFF. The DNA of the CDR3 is TGTGCCAGCAGCACAGGGGGCACCGGGGAGCTGTTTTTT.